This T cell receptor (beta chain) was identified in a study of CD8+ T cells in alopecia areata. Notes on the study in general: Normal-skin resident alphabeta T cells also appear among scalp sample sequences.

CDR1 SGHRS and CDR2 YFSETQ come from the germline V gene. CDR3 length equals 14 residues. V was trimmed by 7 bases and J by 0 bases, leaving 13 bases between them. As the sequencing template, cDNA was produced by extracting RNA and reverse transcribing it. Assay: immunoSEQ multiplex PCR; the TCRdb copy retains only in-frame clones and omits some. The sample records approximately 150,000 clones, roughly 60% being singletons. This clone was seen a few times. Its antigen is currently unknown. This receptor was obtained from a human donor in good health. Sample: CD4+ T cells sorted from blood. The rearrangement links TRBV5-1 to TRBJ1-2; D is possibly TRBD1 (5 bases). CDR3 protein: CASGTGRANYGYTF. CDR3 nucleotide sequence: TGCGCCAGCGGGACTGGTAGAGCTAACTATGGCTACACCTTC.